This T cell receptor beta chain was identified in a study of T-cell reconstitution after alpha-beta-depleted transplantation in children. This clonotype was detected a few times. Library preparation (for TCRbeta) was performed with unique molecular identifiers. TCRdb fed the PCR reads into MiXCR, producing one record per CDR3 protein. The sample has some 490,000 distinct CDR3 sequences, under 15% seen once; the top ten hold about 5.4%. This receptor was identified in a human donor who donated a stem cell graft to a child with combined immunodeficiency. Sequenced here: PBMCs from the stem cell graft donor, sampled from the stem cell graft.

CDR3 residues: CASSGTGYYGYTF. CDR3 nucleotide sequence: TGTGCCAGCAGCGGCACAGGCTACTATGGCTACACCTTC. This chain connects TRBV12-3 or TRBV12-4 to TRBJ1-2, with a tentative D call TRBD1 (5 bases). The V end was cut by 6 bases, the J end by 3 bases, with 11 bases between. The CDR3 sequence is 13 residues long.